Below, 3 T cell receptor beta chains from the same sample are listed, as sequenced in a study of blood T cell repertoires in COVID-19 (dated by TCRdb to 2018 to 2020). Libraries were constructed by the immunoSEQ multiplex PCR assay. Held by TCRdb, this immuneACCESS table contains in-frame sequences only and omits some clones. Under half of the omission traces to an unresolved V gene where checked; the cause of the rest is unknown. The sample data list about 370,000 clones, and more than 80% of these were observed just once. The top ten hold around 3% of the sample. The sequenced sample was peripheral blood. These receptors came from a woman aged 25 to 45 with COVID-19, enrolled during active disease.

The chain carries TRBV28 and TRBJ1-3, with no clear D. V was cut by 3 bases and J by 14 bases, with 11 bases left in between. The length of the CDR3 is 11 residues. Germline V gene sequence: CDR1 MDHEN, CDR2 SYDVKM. CDR3 in amino acids: CASSFRREVYF. CDR3 sequence (DNA): TGTGCCAGCAGTTTCCGCCGGGAGGTATATTTT.

The J gene is TRBJ2-1, the V gene TRBV11-2; D gene ambiguous. With 2 bases removed from V and 10 bases from J, the gap between germline ends came to 6 bases. The germline V gene has CDR1 SGHAT and CDR2 FQNNGV. The CDR3 consists of 11 residues. CDR3 bases: TGTGCCAGCAGCTTACGCAGGGAGCAGTTCTTC. Translated: CASSLRREQFF.

The chain carries TRBV19 and TRBJ2-2; D gene uncertain. The CDR3 sequence is 14 residues long. Germline-derived CDR1 and CDR2 are LNHDA and SQIVND (reference sequence). V dropped 9 bases and J dropped 3 bases, with 14 bases sitting between them. The CDR3 region is CASYHTAYTGELFF. The CDR3, as DNA: TGTGCCAGCTACCATACAGCTTACACCGGGGAGCTGTTTTTT.